Below are 26 T cell receptor beta chains sequenced from a single sample in a study of shared clonotypes between healthy human individuals. Libraries were prepared by immunoSEQ multiplex PCR; TCRdb keeps only in-frame clonotypes and omits some of them. This table holds around 2.5 million clones, 93% found once. Sequenced sample: naive CD4+ T cells from PBMCs. Subset of the sample: CD45RA+ positively selected. Receptors were obtained from a man between 18 and 35 years old in good health. Some clones in this sample may be carry-over from other donors' samples.

The chain employs TRBV5-1 and TRBJ2-3; 9 nucleotides line up with TRBD1. Per germline, CDR1 SGHRS and CDR2 YFSETQ. The CDR3 has 15 residues. With V trimmed by 4 bases and J by 5 bases, 8 bases remained unmatched. The CDR3 nucleotides are TGCGCCAGCAGCATTCGGGACAGGGAGGTAGATACGCAGTATTTT. Its translation: CASSIRDREVDTQYF.

This chain uses TRBV9 with TRBJ1-5; D not resolved. V was pared by 0 bases and J by 5 bases, with 9 bases between. Germline-derived CDR1 and CDR2 are SGDLS and YYNGEE. The CDR3 has 14 residues. The CDR3 coding sequence is TGTGCCAGCAGCGTAGTAGAACGGCATCAGCCCCAGCATTTT. It translates to CASSVVERHQPQHF.

This CDR3 reads CASSYSIPAGSYEQFF. CDR3 coding DNA: TGTGCCAGCAGTTACTCAATTCCAGCGGGATCTTATGAGCAGTTCTTC. V usage is TRBV6-5 and J usage is TRBJ2-1, with 7 bases fitting TRBD2. Germline V lookup: CDR1 MNHEY, CDR2 SVGAGI. J was trimmed by 8 bases and V by 0 bases; bases with no gene match: 10. CDR3 size: 16 residues.

This clone has a single count. This CDR3 is CASSSWRGREAYEQYF. CDR3 coding DNA: TGTGCCAGTAGTTCCTGGAGGGGAAGGGAAGCCTACGAGCAGTACTTC. This rearrangement joins TRBV19 to TRBJ2-7; weak D call: TRBD2 (6 bases). The CDR3 is 16 residues long. The germline V gene encodes CDR1 LNHDA and CDR2 SQIVND (reference sequence). Deletions cut 5 bases from V and 2 bases from J, with 19 bases between. Full variable domain (missing parts from reference TRBV19 and TRBJ2-7): DGGITQSPKYLFRKEGQNVTLSCEQNLNHDAMYWYRQDPGQGLRLIYYSQIVNDFQKGDIAEGYSVSREKKESFPLTVTSAQKNPTAFYLCASSSWRGREAYEQYFGPGTRLTVT.

The chain carries TRBV10-3 and TRBJ2-3; no firm D call. CDR1 is ENHRY, CDR2 SYGVKD, per germline. CDR3 length: 15 amino acids. V was shortened by 3 bases and J by 0 bases, with 10 bases between the two germline ends. Here the CDR3 reads CAISDRMDSTDTQYF. The DNA for the CDR3 is TGTGCCATCAGTGATCGGATGGACAGCACAGATACGCAGTATTTT.

The chain links TRBV11-2 to TRBJ2-7, with D perhaps TRBD1 (7 bases). Trimming took 1 base from V and 2 from J, leaving 12 bases between them. The CDR3 is 15 amino acids. Germline CDR1 and CDR2: SGHAT and FQNNGV. DNA of the CDR3: TGTGCCAGCAGCTTAGTCAGGGGGGCAACCTACGAGCAGTACTTC. This translates into CASSLVRGATYEQYF. The whole variable domain, remainder taken from reference TRBV11-2 and TRBJ2-7, is EAGVAQSPRYKIIEKRQSVAFWCNPISGHATLYWYQQILGQGPKLLIQFQNNGVVDDSQLPKDRFSAERLKGVDSTLKIQPAKLEDSAVYLCASSLVRGATYEQYFGPGTRLTVT.

The chain is built from TRBV7-9 and TRBJ2-5; TRBD1 matches 7 bases. V shed 6 bases and J 5 bases; nucleotides not matched to a gene: 6. The CDR3 spans 13 residues. CDR1 SEHNR and CDR2 FQNEAQ come from the germline V gene (reference sequence). The CDR3 here is CASSQDRRETQYF. DNA of the CDR3: TGTGCCAGCAGTCAGGACAGGAGGGAGACCCAGTACTTC.

CDR3 DNA: TGTGCCAGCAGGCCCCCTGGGACTGCCTACGAGCAGTACTTC. This gives the protein CASRPPGTAYEQYF. The chain recombines TRBV6-5 with TRBJ2-5, with TRBD2 as a possible D gene (6 bases). The assigned J gene may be wrong: the sequence end matches TRBJ2-7 better. The CDR3 runs to 14 residues. Germline CDR1 MNHEY, CDR2 SVGAGI.

The chain combines TRBV11-2 with TRBJ1-3; unclear D gene. The CDR3 covers 12 residues. With 4 bases removed from V and 3 bases from J, the gap between germline ends came to 4 bases. Germline V lookup: CDR1 SGHAT, CDR2 FQNNGV. CDR3 sequence: CASSSIGNTIYF. Here the CDR3 DNA reads TGTGCCAGCAGCTCAATTGGAAACACCATATATTTT.

Of note for this clone: Other DNA sequences in the sample encode the same CDR3. This chain uses TRBV5-1 with TRBJ1-5, with D unresolved. CDR1 and CDR2 (germline): SGHRS, YFSETQ. The CDR3 has 14 residues. V was shortened by 4 bases and J by 2 bases, with 10 bases between the two germline ends. CDR3 DNA sequence: TGCGCCAGCAGCCTAGGAGACGGCAATCAGCCCCAGCATTTT. Translated: CASSLGDGNQPQHF. The whole variable domain, filled in from reference TRBV5-1 and TRBJ1-5, reads KAGVTQTPRYLIKTRGQQVTLSCSPISGHRSVSWYQQTPGQGLQFLFEYFSETQRNKGNFPGRFSGRQFSNSRSEMNVSTLELGDSALYLCASSLGDGNQPQHFGDGTRLSIL.

This chain uses TRBV5-1 with TRBJ2-5; D not resolved. V lost 3 bases and J lost 5, with 11 bases in between. The V gene's germline CDR1 is SGHRS and CDR2 YFSETQ. The CDR3 is 13 amino acids. CDR3 protein: CASSSQARETQYF. The DNA for the CDR3 is TGCGCCAGCAGCTCGCAGGCTCGCGAGACCCAGTACTTC.

As to this clone: The sample holds other DNA sequences that translate to the same CDR3. The chain couples TRBV20-1 to TRBJ2-1; D remains unclear. Between the trimmed V and J ends, which lost 5 bases and 6 bases, there was a span of 5 bases. Germline V CDR1 and CDR2: DFQATT, SNEGSKA (reference sequence). The CDR3 sequence is 10 residues long. CDR3 loop: CSASVNEQFF. CDR3 coding DNA: TGCAGTGCTTCGGTCAATGAGCAGTTCTTC.

CDR3 in amino acids: CASIQVGGDSPLHF. The CDR3 nucleotides read TGTGCCAGCATTCAAGTCGGAGGGGATTCACCCCTCCACTTT. The chain links TRBV6-6 to TRBJ1-6, with D possibly matching TRBD1 (5 bases). The CDR3 consists of 14 residues. V was cut by 7 bases and J by 8 bases, with 15 bases left in between. The germline V gene encodes CDR1 MNHNY and CDR2 SVGAGI (reference sequence).

J is TRBJ1-1 and V is TRBV28, with D possibly matching TRBD1 (5 bases). The V gene lost 3 bases and the J gene lost 6 bases, with 11 bases spanning the gap. The CDR3 is 13 residues long. The V gene's germline CDR1 is MDHEN and CDR2 SYDVKM. The CDR3 protein is CASSLPGSPEAFF. CDR3 in DNA: TGTGCCAGCAGTTTGCCAGGGAGCCCTGAAGCTTTCTTT.

This clone was detected only once. The J gene is TRBJ1-5, the V gene TRBV28; D gene unclear. Between the trimmed V and J ends, which lost 6 bases and 5 bases, there was a span of 14 bases. The CDR3 has 14 amino acids. Germline CDR1 is MDHEN and CDR2 is SYDVKM. This CDR3 reads CASSLMRTDQPQHF. The CDR3 region has the DNA TGTGCCAGCAGCCTTATGCGGACCGATCAGCCCCAGCATTTT.

This clone was seen more than once but under ten times. CDR3 loop: CASSVWPWEAFF. In DNA form, the CDR3 reads TGTGCCAGCAGCGTATGGCCTTGGGAAGCTTTCTTT. The V call is TRBV28, the J call TRBJ1-1; D remains ambiguous. This CDR3 has 12 residues. The V and J ends lost 6 bases and 8 bases respectively, with 13 bases between them. CDR1 is MDHEN and CDR2 is SYDVKM in the germline V gene.

This rearrangement joins TRBV25-1 to TRBJ2-1; perhaps TRBD1 as D (5 bases). Germline CDR1 and CDR2: MGHDK and SYGVNS. V was cut by 1 base and J by 8 bases, with 12 bases left in between. The CDR3 length is 14 residues. The CDR3 DNA reads TGTGCCAGCAGTGAATGGGCAGGGATCGATGAGCAGTTCTTC. Its translation is CASSEWAGIDEQFF.

The J gene is TRBJ2-7, the V gene TRBV7-9; 8 bases fit TRBD2. The CDR3 spans 14 residues. Germline V gene data show CDR1 as SEHNR and CDR2 as FQNEAQ (reference sequence). J lost 4 bases, V lost 7 bases, and 9 bases had no gene match. This CDR3 reads CASTAAGVFYEQYF. In DNA, the CDR3 is TGTGCCAGCACCGCAGCGGGAGTATTTTACGAGCAGTACTTC.

The J gene is TRBJ2-7, the V gene TRBV7-2; perhaps D is TRBD1 or TRBD2 (6 bases each). Trimming pared 5 bases from V and 3 bases from J, leaving 20 bases between. Germline CDR1 and CDR2: SGHTA and FQGNSA. CDR3 length equals 16 residues. CDR3 residues: CASSPRGAGQYYEQYF. The CDR3 DNA follows: TGTGCCAGCAGCCCAAGGGGGGCAGGGCAATACTACGAGCAGTACTTC. Filled out from reference TRBV7-2 and TRBJ2-7, the complete variable domain reads GAGVSQSPSNKVTEKGKDVELRCDPISGHTALYWYRQSLGQGLEFLIYFQGNSAPDKSGLPSDRFSAERTGGSVSTLTIQRTQQEDSAVYLCASSPRGAGQYYEQYFGPGTRLTVT.

CDR3 sequence reads: CASSLNAGGDTEAFF. In DNA, the CDR3 is TGCGCCAGCAGCTTGAATGCAGGGGGGGATACTGAAGCTTTCTTT. The genes are TRBV5-1 and TRBJ1-1, with 7 nucleotides matching TRBD1. From germline, CDR1 is SGHRS and CDR2 YFSETQ. The CDR3 is 15 residues long. Trimming at V came to 1 base and at J to 5 bases, leaving 8 bases not matched to a gene.

Written as DNA, the CDR3 is TGTGCCATCAGTGAGCGGGGACGGTTCTCTGGAAACACCATATATTTT. Translating gives CAISERGRFSGNTIYF. The chain combines TRBV10-3 with TRBJ1-3; D is perhaps TRBD1 (5 bases). V shed 2 bases and J shed 0 bases, with 11 bases lying between them. This CDR3 spans 16 amino acids. Germline V CDR1 and CDR2: ENHRY, SYGVKD.

This sequence joins TRBV4-3 and TRBJ2-7, with TRBD1 matching over 7 bases. V shed 1 base, J shed 6 bases, and the junction held 9 bases outside the gene matches. The CDR3 length is 15 residues. The V gene's germline CDR1 is LGHNA and CDR2 YSLEER. The CDR3 sequence: CASSQAPDRPGEQYF. The CDR3 nucleotides are TGCGCCAGCAGCCAAGCCCCGGACAGGCCGGGCGAGCAGTACTTC.

The rearrangement uses TRBV28 and TRBJ2-7; the match to TRBD2 covers 14 bases. The V and J ends lost 5 bases and 3 bases, in that order; junction bases with no gene match: 6. This CDR3 is built from 16 residues. Germline CDR1 and CDR2: MDHEN and SYDVKM. The CDR3 region has the DNA TGTGCCAGCAGTCAAAGGACTAGCGGGAGGATCTACGAGCAGTACTTC. Translated: CASSQRTSGRIYEQYF.

The J gene is TRBJ2-5, the V gene TRBV7-6; D is possibly TRBD2 (6 bases). Germline V gene lookup returns CDR1 SGHVS and CDR2 FNYEAQ. CDR3 length: 16 residues. V was trimmed by 5 bases and J by 4 bases, leaving 20 bases between them. For the CDR3, the DNA is TGTGCCAGCAGCCTAAGAAGGAGGGGTTCAGGAGAGACCCAGTACTTC. Its translation is CASSLRRRGSGETQYF.

A note on this clone: At one of its ends the junction is not consistent with the germline gene, which may arise from a read error. The rearrangement links TRBV20-1 to TRBJ2-7, with TRBD1 identical over 9 bases. Germline values: CDR1 DFQATT, CDR2 SNEGSKA (reference sequence). The CDR3 consists of 9 residues. CDR3 DNA sequence: TGCAGTGCCGCGGGACAGGGTTCCTTC. Translating gives CSAAGQGSF.

The chain couples TRBV28 to TRBJ1-6; TRBD1 is a possible D gene (6 bases). Per germline, CDR1 MDHEN and CDR2 SYDVKM. The CDR3 is made up of 18 amino acids. V gave up 5 bases and J gave up 2 bases, with 19 bases separating them. The CDR3 loop reads CASSLNPGGAAYNSPLHF. The CDR3 DNA follows: TGTGCCAGCAGTCTGAATCCGGGGGGGGCCGCCTATAATTCACCCCTCCACTTT.